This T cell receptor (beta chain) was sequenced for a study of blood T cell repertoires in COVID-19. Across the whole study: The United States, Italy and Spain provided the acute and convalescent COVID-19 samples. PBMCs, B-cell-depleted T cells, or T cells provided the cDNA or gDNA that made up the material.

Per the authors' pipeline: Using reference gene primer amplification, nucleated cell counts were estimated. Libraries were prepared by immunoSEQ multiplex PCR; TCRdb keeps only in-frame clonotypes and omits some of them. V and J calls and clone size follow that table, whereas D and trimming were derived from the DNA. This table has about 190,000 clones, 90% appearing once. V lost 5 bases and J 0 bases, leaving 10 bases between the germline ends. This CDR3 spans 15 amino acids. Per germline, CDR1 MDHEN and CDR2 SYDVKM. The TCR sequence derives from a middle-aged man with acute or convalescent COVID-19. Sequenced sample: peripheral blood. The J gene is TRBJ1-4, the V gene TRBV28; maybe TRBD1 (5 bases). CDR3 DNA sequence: TGTGCCAGCAGTCCGCCGACAGCAACTAATGAAAAACTGTTTTTT. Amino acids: CASSPPTATNEKLFF.